The 27 T cell receptor beta chains listed next were all sequenced from one sample in a study of T-cell reconstitution after alpha-beta-depleted transplantation in children. Construction of the TCRbeta library involved unique molecular identifiers. TCRdb called the PCR reads again in MiXCR, with one record for every CDR3 protein. The sample comprises around 580,000 distinct CDR3 sequences, approximately 30% of which are singletons, and less than 40% rests with the top ten. This specimen was PBMCs, taken before TCRalphabeta/CD19-depleted stem cell transplant. The source of these receptors is a boy under two years old with Wiskott-Aldrich syndrome, due to receive a stem cell transplant.

The rearrangement joins TRBV5-1 to TRBJ1-5, with D tentatively TRBD1 (6 bases). CDR1 is SGHRS and CDR2 is YFSETQ in the germline V gene. This CDR3 is built from 14 residues. V lost 0 bases to trimming and J lost 7 bases, with 11 bases between them. DNA of the CDR3: TGCGCCAGCAGCTTGGAGGGGGAAAGCCAGCCCCAGCATTTT. Residues: CASSLEGESQPQHF.

In its sample, this clonotype was seen a few times. The chain links TRBV7-9 to TRBJ2-3, with 8 bases identical to TRBD2. CDR3 length: 14 amino acids. Germline loops: CDR1 SEHNR, CDR2 FQNEAQ (reference sequence). V was pared by 3 bases and J by 6 bases, with 5 bases of the junction left unmatched. This chain's CDR3 is CASSFSASGDTQYF. Here the CDR3 DNA reads TGTGCCAGCAGCTTCTCGGCTAGCGGGGATACGCAGTATTTT.

Of note for this clonotype: At one end the junction does not follow the germline gene, possibly because of a read error. This sequence joins TRBV5-1 and TRBJ2-7; 8 nucleotides align to TRBD1. There are 15 residues in the CDR3. CDR1 is SGHRS and CDR2 is YFSETQ in the germline V gene. CDR3 in amino acids: CASSLARGLSDEQYF. CDR3 DNA: TGCGCCAGCAGCTTGGCCAGGGGGCTCTCCGACGAGCAGTACTTC.

The table lists this clonotype with a few counts. V gene TRBV29-1 combines with J gene TRBJ2-1; no definite D call. V was cut by 2 bases and J by 13 bases, with 6 bases left in between. Germline CDR1 reads SQVTM; CDR2 reads ANQGSEA. There are 9 residues in the CDR3. The CDR3 DNA reads as TGCAGCGTTGAAAAAGAACAGTTCTTC. Amino acids: CSVEKEQFF.

The rearrangement links TRBV6-4 to TRBJ2-3; possible D gene TRBD1, 6 bases. There are 14 residues in the CDR3. Trimming stripped 3 bases from V and 2 bases from J, with 9 bases between. Per germline, CDR1 MRHNA and CDR2 SNTAGT. DNA of the CDR3: TGTGCCAGCAGTGAGAGGGGGACCACAGATACGCAGTATTTT. This sequence encodes CASSERGTTDTQYF.

J is TRBJ2-1 and V is TRBV12-3 or TRBV12-4; 8 nucleotides align to TRBD2. There are 15 residues in the CDR3. The ends lost 3 bases at V and 6 bases at J; junction bases unmatched: 7. The CDR3 DNA is TGTGCCAGCAGTTTTGGTAAGCGGGAGTCCAATGAGCAGTTCTTC. This encodes CASSFGKRESNEQFF.

The chain employs TRBV20-1 and TRBJ2-1, with 14 bases that match TRBD2. The germline CDR1 and CDR2 sequences are DFQATT and SNEGSKA (reference sequence). The junction had 9 bases not matched to a gene; V was cut back by 6 bases and J by 8 bases. The CDR3 is 15 amino acids. The CDR3 DNA is TGCAGTGCCCAAAACGGGGGACTAGCGGGAGATGAGCAGTTCTTC. It specifies CSAQNGGLAGDEQFF.

This clonotype was detected once. The CDR3 region has the DNA TGTGCCTGGAGTTTTGCCCCTCACGAGCAGTACTTC. This sequence encodes CAWSFAPHEQYF. This rearrangement joins TRBV30 to TRBJ2-7; D uncertain. Trimming took 2 bases from V and 5 from J, leaving 10 bases between them. Germline CDR1 and CDR2: GTSNPN and SVGIG (reference sequence). The CDR3 is 12 amino acids.

V gene TRBV20-1 combines with J gene TRBJ1-1, with D hard to call. From germline, CDR1 is DFQATT and CDR2 SNEGSKA (reference sequence). The CDR3 is made up of 13 amino acids. V was shortened by 6 bases and J by 4 bases, with 15 bases between the two germline ends. The CDR3 region is CSATLSSGTEAFF. DNA of the CDR3: TGCAGTGCCACCCTGTCCTCGGGCACTGAAGCTTTCTTT.

This clonotype appeared a few times. The chain employs TRBV20-1 and TRBJ2-7, with TRBD2 matching over 7 bases. CDR3 length: 15 amino acids. V shed 0 bases, J shed 2 bases, and the junction held 7 bases outside the gene matches. Germline V lookup: CDR1 DFQATT, CDR2 SNEGSKA (reference sequence). As DNA, the CDR3 is TGCAGTGCTAGAGATAGGGTAGGACTAGCCTACGAGCAGTACTTC. Translated, it gives CSARDRVGLAYEQYF.

This clonotype has only a few counts. The chain recombines TRBV6-5 with TRBJ2-3; 7 nucleotides align to TRBD2. Unmatched junction bases numbered 8, after V lost 2 bases and J lost 3 bases. Looked up from germline, CDR1 is MNHEY and CDR2 is SVGAGI. This CDR3 spans 16 amino acids. The CDR3 DNA sequence: TGTGCCAGCAGTTACCTCGGCAGGGAGGGTACAGATACGCAGTATTTT. It specifies CASSYLGREGTDTQYF.

This chain joins TRBV20-1 and TRBJ1-2; D call uncertain. The ends were cut back, 3 bases at V and 8 bases at J, with 13 bases in the middle. Looked up from germline, CDR1 is DFQATT and CDR2 is SNEGSKA (reference sequence). The CDR3 has 12 amino acids. DNA for the CDR3: TGCAGTGCTAGGGAACAGACGGGCGGCTACACCTTC. The encoded protein is CSAREQTGGYTF.

This clonotype was counted between two and nine times. This chain connects TRBV7-9 to TRBJ2-7; 11 bases are a match to TRBD2. Germline CDR1 reads SEHNR; CDR2 reads FQNEAQ (reference sequence). The V segment lost 5 bases and the J segment 7 bases; nucleotides outside the gene matches: 10. This CDR3 is built from 15 residues. The CDR3 is CASSQRLAGTGEQYF. Written as DNA, the CDR3 is TGTGCCAGCAGCCAAAGACTAGCGGGGACTGGGGAGCAGTACTTC. The whole variable domain, remainder taken from reference TRBV7-9 and TRBJ2-7, is DTGVSQNPRHKITKRGQNVTFRCDPISEHNRLYWYRQTLGQGPEFLTYFQNEAQLEKSRLLSDRFSAERPKGSFSTLEIQRTEQGDSAMYLCASSQRLAGTGEQYFGPGTRLTVT.

This clonotype was recorded a few times. V gene TRBV12-3 or TRBV12-4 combines with J gene TRBJ2-7; D is perhaps TRBD2 (8 bases). The V end lost 9 bases, the J end lost 4 bases, and 19 bases lay between the germline ends. This CDR3 has 14 residues. CDR3 bases: TGTGCCAGTAACAGGGGTAGCGGGATTTACGAGCAGTACTTC. It is translated as CASNRGSGIYEQYF.

This clonotype was seen only a few times. This chain uses TRBV6-1 with TRBJ1-1, with 10 bases aligning to TRBD1. J gave up 4 bases and V 5 bases, and 19 bases lay outside the gene matches. CDR3 size: 19 residues. Germline loops: CDR1 MNHNS, CDR2 SASEGT. CDR3: CASSRSGTGARVMATEAFF. CDR3 coding DNA: TGTGCCAGCAGTAGATCCGGGACAGGGGCCCGGGTAATGGCCACTGAAGCTTTCTTT.

This chain uses TRBV4-2 with TRBJ2-2; 8 bases fit TRBD2. CDR3 size: 15 residues. V lost 0 bases and J lost 7; bases outside the gene matches: 4. The germline V gene has CDR1 LGHNA and CDR2 YNFKEQ. The CDR3 here is CASSQDGRAFGELFF. CDR3 nucleotides: TGTGCCAGCAGCCAAGACGGGAGGGCCTTCGGGGAGCTGTTTTTT.

The V gene is TRBV18, the J gene TRBJ1-1; 10 bases are shared with TRBD1. Per the germline V gene, CDR1 is KGHSH and CDR2 is LQKENI. The CDR3 loop spans 13 amino acids. V gave up 6 bases and J gave up 4 bases; unmatched junction bases: 2. This CDR3 reads CASSDRGTTEAFF. The DNA for the CDR3 is TGTGCCAGCTCGGACAGGGGGACCACTGAAGCTTTCTTT.

The chain recombines TRBV27 with TRBJ2-7; a possible D gene is TRBD2 (6 bases). Germline assignment: CDR1 MNHEY and CDR2 SMNVEV (reference sequence). The CDR3 is made up of 14 amino acids. Trimming cost V 3 bases and J 3 bases, with 12 bases left between them. The CDR3: CASSFREADYEQYF. The CDR3 DNA sequence: TGTGCCAGCAGTTTCAGGGAGGCTGACTACGAGCAGTACTTC.

A few counts support this clonotype. The chain has TRBV25-1 and TRBJ2-1; TRBD1 matches at 9 bases. This CDR3 is built from 14 residues. Germline V gives CDR1 MGHDK, CDR2 SYGVNS. The V gene end was trimmed by 3 bases and the J gene end by 13 bases; junction bases not matched to a gene: 10. CDR3 DNA sequence: TGTGCCAGCAGTGATCGATTCGGGACAGGGATCCAGTTCTTC. Translating gives CASSDRFGTGIQFF.

This chain connects TRBV12-3 or TRBV12-4 to TRBJ2-7; D is perhaps TRBD1 (5 bases). The CDR3 is made up of 15 amino acids. V lost 10 bases and J 5 bases, leaving 24 bases between the germline ends. The CDR3, as DNA: TGTGCCACCTCCTTCGTGGGCAGGGCAGTGGACGAGCAGTACTTC. It encodes CATSFVGRAVDEQYF.

The chain couples TRBV5-6 to TRBJ2-2, with a tentative D call TRBD1 (6 bases). V shed 5 bases and J shed 1 base, with 15 bases lying between them. This CDR3 contains 16 residues. Germline values: CDR1 SGHDT, CDR2 YYEEEE. The DNA for the CDR3 is TGTGCCAGCAGTCAACAGGGACGTATGAACACCGGGGAGCTGTTTTTT. This translates into CASSQQGRMNTGELFF.

The chain employs TRBV20-1 and TRBJ2-2, with TRBD2 matching 14 bases. The CDR3 consists of 16 residues. Germline loops: CDR1 DFQATT, CDR2 SNEGSKA (reference sequence). V dropped 1 base and J dropped 4; count of bases not matched to a gene: 2. This chain's CDR3 is CSARVGTSGGTGELFF. The CDR3 DNA reads as TGCAGTGCTAGAGTTGGGACTAGCGGGGGCACCGGGGAGCTGTTTTTT.

This clonotype has only a few counts. The CDR3 DNA is TGTGCCACCAGTGACCCACTTGCGGGAGGCGAGCAGTTCTTC. Residues: CATSDPLAGGEQFF. The chain carries TRBV24-1 and TRBJ2-1; TRBD2 aligns across 8 bases. The V segment lost 4 bases and the J segment 10 bases; nucleotides outside the gene matches: 8. The germline V gene has CDR1 KGHDR and CDR2 SFDVKD. The CDR3 length is 14 residues.

The chain joins TRBV20-1 to TRBJ2-4; no clear D gene. The CDR3 sequence is 13 residues long. V was trimmed by 1 base and J by 4 bases, leaving 8 bases between them. Looked up from germline, CDR1 is DFQATT and CDR2 is SNEGSKA (reference sequence). CDR3 DNA: TGCAGTGCTAGAGGGCAGCCTAAAAACATTCAGTACTTC. It translates to CSARGQPKNIQYF.

The chain couples TRBV15 to TRBJ2-1, with D perhaps matching TRBD1 (6 bases). Germline loops: CDR1 LNHNV, CDR2 YYDKDF (reference sequence). The V and J ends lost 0 bases and 7 bases respectively, with 19 bases between them. The CDR3 extends over 17 amino acids. The CDR3 here is CATSRDMGAGYYNEQFF. In DNA, the CDR3 is TGTGCCACCAGCAGAGATATGGGGGCGGGTTATTATAATGAGCAGTTCTTC.

The chain has TRBV5-1 and TRBJ2-7, with TRBD1 matching 7 bases. The V and J ends lost 5 bases and 2 bases, in that order; junction bases with no gene match: 4. This CDR3 has 13 residues. Germline V gene data show CDR1 as SGHRS and CDR2 as YFSETQ. The CDR3 DNA reads TGCGCCAGCAGGCCGGGGACAGCCTACGAGCAGTACTTC. This encodes CASRPGTAYEQYF.

This clonotype has only a few counts. The chain uses TRBV11-1 and TRBJ2-3; D remains ambiguous. The CDR3 runs 14 residues. Per the germline V gene, CDR1 is SGHAT and CDR2 is FQDESV (reference sequence). Trimming took off 2 bases at V and 6 bases at J, with 12 bases between the two ends. CDR3: CASSLSGSWDTQYF. Here the CDR3 DNA reads TGTGCCAGCAGCTTATCCGGATCTTGGGATACGCAGTATTTT.